Described below is a single T cell receptor beta chain sequence and its context. These data originate in a study of blood T cell repertoires in COVID-19. Produced via immunoSEQ multiplex PCR; TCRdb's table is partial and in-frame only. The table has 250,000 or so clones, 70% to 90% seen once. Source material: PBMCs or T cells enriched from blood (not recorded which). The clonotype originates from a woman in her 30s with acute COVID-19.

The CDR3 DNA reads as TGTGCCAGTGGGGTAGCGGGAGGCTTCAATGAGCAGTTCTTC. Translation gives CASGVAGGFNEQFF. This sequence joins TRBV2 and TRBJ2-1; 10 bases map to TRBD2. V was clipped by 9 bases and J by 6 bases; unmatched bases: 8. Per germline, CDR1 SNHLY and CDR2 FYNNEI. This CDR3 is built from 14 residues. Full variable domain (remainder filled in from reference TRBV2 and TRBJ2-1): EPEVTQTPSHQVTQMGQEVILRCVPISNHLYFYWYRQILGQKVEFLVSFYNNEISEKSEIFDDQFSVERPDGSNFTLKIRSTKLEDSAMYFCASGVAGGFNEQFFGPGTRLTVL.